Following are 25 T cell receptor beta chains from one sample sequenced in a study of blood T cell repertoires in COVID-19. Assay used: immunoSEQ multiplex PCR; TCRdb lists only in-frame clones, some missing. The data hold tens of thousands of clones, with about 81% observed a single time. The source material was peripheral blood. These receptors came from a man in his sixties with COVID-19, enrolled during active disease.

This chain connects TRBV3-1 (or the pseudogene TRBV3-2) to TRBJ2-3; 7 bases fit TRBD1. CDR1 and CDR2 (germline): LGHDT, YNNKEL (reference sequence). With 11 bases clipped from V and 6 bases from J, the junction kept 5 bases outside the gene matches. The CDR3 is 11 residues long. CDR3 nucleotides: TGTGCCTCCGCCAGGGGGGATACGCAGTATTTT. Translated: CASARGDTQYF.

V gene TRBV3-1 (or the pseudogene TRBV3-2) combines with J gene TRBJ2-1, with 8 positions matching TRBD2. CDR3 length: 17 residues. Losses at the gene ends were 0 bases for V and 2 bases for J; bases not matched to a gene: 6. CDR1 is LGHDT, CDR2 YNNKEL, per germline (reference sequence). The CDR3 coding sequence is TGTGCCAGCAGCCAAGACCTGGGGACTAGTACCTACAATGAGCAGTTCTTC. It codes for CASSQDLGTSTYNEQFF.

This clone was observed a handful of times. The rearrangement joins TRBV3-1 (or the pseudogene TRBV3-2) to TRBJ2-7; D is unresolved. The CDR3 consists of 12 residues. Germline V lookup: CDR1 LGHDT, CDR2 YNNKEL (reference sequence). Trimming took 3 bases from V and 2 from J, leaving 5 bases between them. The CDR3 DNA is TGTGCCAGCAGCCAGAGTGCCTACGAGCAGTACTTC. Translating gives CASSQSAYEQYF.

This clone appeared a single time. The CDR3 region has the DNA TGCAGTGCTAGAGCAGGCAACGAGCAGTACTTC. Translated, it gives CSARAGNEQYF. The V gene is TRBV20-1, the J gene TRBJ2-7, with unresolved D. The germline V and J ends were trimmed by 1 base and 5 bases, with 6 bases remaining between them. CDR3 length equals 11 residues. Looked up from germline, CDR1 is DFQATT and CDR2 is SNEGSKA (reference sequence).

V is TRBV19 and J is TRBJ1-5; D gene uncertain. Trimming took 0 bases from V and 0 from J, leaving 6 bases between them. This CDR3 comprises 15 residues. In germline, CDR1 is LNHDA, CDR2 SQIVND (reference sequence). The CDR3 is CASSIDFGSNQPQHF. The CDR3 DNA reads as TGTGCCAGTAGTATAGATTTCGGTAGCAATCAGCCCCAGCATTTT.

This clone has just one count. This rearrangement joins TRBV19 to TRBJ1-5, with 10 bases identical to TRBD1. Germline V gives CDR1 LNHDA, CDR2 SQIVND (reference sequence). The V and J ends lost 5 bases and 6 bases, in that order; junction bases with no gene match: 4. This CDR3 has 14 amino acids. For the CDR3, the DNA is TGTGCCAGTAGTCTGGGACAGGGGAGTCAGCCCCAGCATTTT. Protein: CASSLGQGSQPQHF.

This chain connects TRBV5-8 to TRBJ2-7; 10 bases are a match to TRBD1. This CDR3 comprises 16 residues. V shed 7 bases and J 0 bases; nucleotides not matched to a gene: 10. The germline CDR1 and CDR2 sequences are SGHTS and YDEGEE. CDR3 bases: TGTGCCAGCGGATCCTCTGGACAGGGGGGCTCCTACGAGCAGTACTTC. Translated, it gives CASGSSGQGGSYEQYF. The full variable domain, rest sourced from reference TRBV5-8 and TRBJ2-7, is EAGVTQSPTHLIKTRGQQATLRCSPISGHTSVYWYQQALGLGLQFLLWYDEGEERNRGNFPPRFSGRQFPNYSSELNVNALELEDSALYLCASGSSGQGGSYEQYFGPGTRLTVT.

The rearrangement uses TRBV15 and TRBJ2-1; no reliable D call. V lost 1 base and J 6 bases, leaving 10 bases between the germline ends. The CDR3 covers 14 residues. The germline CDR1 and CDR2 sequences are LNHNV and YYDKDF (reference sequence). CDR3 residues: CATSRVSTLNEQFF. The CDR3 DNA reads as TGTGCCACCAGCAGAGTATCGACTCTCAATGAGCAGTTCTTC.

V and J are TRBV5-4 and TRBJ1-6; 8 bases are a match to TRBD1. Germline V gene lookup returns CDR1 SGHNT and CDR2 YYREEE (reference sequence). The CDR3 runs to 15 residues. Germline trimming cut 0 bases from V and 9 bases from J; bases unmatched to any gene: 5. This CDR3 reads CASSLGQGAGSPLHF. In DNA form, the CDR3 reads TGTGCCAGCAGCTTGGGGCAGGGGGCTGGTTCACCCCTCCACTTT.

The rearrangement joins TRBV11-2 to TRBJ1-4, with a weak D call TRBD1 (6 bases). This CDR3 has 13 amino acids. Germline lookup yields CDR1 SGHAT and CDR2 FQNNGV. The V end was cut by 5 bases, the J end by 7 bases, with 11 bases between. CDR3: CASSPGHGEKLFF. The CDR3 DNA reads as TGTGCCAGCAGCCCGGGACACGGTGAAAAACTGTTTTTT.

This clone was seen only a few times. The V and J genes are TRBV6-2 or TRBV6-3 and TRBJ2-2; D might be TRBD1 (5 bases). This CDR3 is built from 20 residues. V lost 0 bases, J lost 1 base, and 21 bases lay in between. CDR1 and CDR2 from the germline V gene are MNHEY and SVGEGT. The CDR3 reads CASSYSGAPRGDGNTGELFF. Here the CDR3 DNA reads TGTGCCAGCAGTTACTCCGGCGCGCCTAGGGGTGATGGGAACACCGGGGAGCTGTTTTTT.

This chain uses TRBV19 with TRBJ2-5; a possible D gene is TRBD2 (6 bases). The V end lost 3 bases, the J end lost 3 bases, and 11 bases lay between the germline ends. CDR3 size: 14 residues. Germline CDR1 and CDR2: LNHDA and SQIVND (reference sequence). This CDR3 reads CASSILGLEETQYF. The CDR3 DNA follows: TGTGCCAGTAGTATTTTGGGACTGGAAGAGACCCAGTACTTC.

Regarding this clone: Mismatch with germline at one junction end may stem from a read error. The chain has TRBV2 and TRBJ1-6; D is uncertain. The CDR3 covers 17 residues. Germline CDR1 SNHLY, CDR2 FYNNEI. The CDR3 bases are TGTGCCAGCAGCGAAGGTTCCCTCTTCTCCTATAATTCACCCCTCCACTTT. Translating it yields CASSEGSLFSYNSPLHF.

The rearrangement links TRBV7-3 to TRBJ2-4, with D uncertain. Germline V CDR1 and CDR2: SGHTA, FQGTGA. This CDR3 spans 13 amino acids. The V gene lost 7 bases and the J gene lost 0 bases, with 7 bases spanning the gap. The CDR3 loop reads CASISLAKNIQYF. For the CDR3, the DNA is TGTGCCAGCATATCTTTAGCCAAAAACATTCAGTACTTC.

The chain has TRBV19 and TRBJ1-2, with unresolved D. Per germline, CDR1 LNHDA and CDR2 SQIVND (reference sequence). The V and J ends lost 4 bases and 0 bases respectively, with 15 bases between them. The CDR3 spans 16 residues. CDR3 DNA sequence: TGTGCCAGTAGTAAACCAATCGGGGTCCCTAACTATGGCTACACCTTC. Translating it yields CASSKPIGVPNYGYTF.

This clone has a handful of counts. The genes are TRBV27 and TRBJ2-2, with 9 bases matching TRBD2. The J segment lost 5 bases and the V segment lost 8 bases, leaving 9 bases of the junction unmatched. Germline values: CDR1 MNHEY, CDR2 SMNVEV (reference sequence). The CDR3 is 15 amino acids. The CDR3 reads CASGTLAGKTGELFF. The DNA for the CDR3 is TGTGCCAGCGGGACGCTAGCGGGAAAAACCGGGGAGCTGTTTTTT.

This chain joins TRBV6-5 and TRBJ2-4, with 7 bases that match TRBD2. Germline lookup yields CDR1 MNHEY and CDR2 SVGAGI. The CDR3 has 15 amino acids. Trimming took 4 bases from V and 0 from J; bases not matched to a gene: 3. CDR3: CASSSGGIAKNIQYF. The CDR3 coding sequence is TGTGCCAGCAGTTCCGGGGGGATAGCCAAAAACATTCAGTACTTC.

This chain uses TRBV10-1 with TRBJ2-3; 14 nucleotides line up with TRBD2. CDR1 is WNHNN, CDR2 SYGVQD, per germline (reference sequence). V trimming: 4 bases; J trimming: 7 bases; junction bases outside the gene matches: 16. This CDR3 has 19 residues. The CDR3 region is CASSAGTSGSILSRNTQYF. In DNA, the CDR3 is TGCGCCAGCAGTGCCGGGACTAGCGGGAGTATCCTGTCTCGTAATACGCAGTATTTT.

The chain links TRBV30 to TRBJ1-1; 8 bases agree with TRBD1. Germline V gene sequence: CDR1 GTSNPN, CDR2 SVGIG (reference sequence). V dropped 5 bases and J dropped 4; count of bases not matched to a gene: 3. The CDR3 is 12 residues long. The chain's CDR3 is CAWLQGATEAFF. Here the CDR3 DNA reads TGTGCCTGGCTTCAGGGGGCCACTGAAGCTTTCTTT.

This rearrangement joins TRBV2 to TRBJ2-1; D remains unclear. From germline, CDR1 is SNHLY and CDR2 FYNNEI. The CDR3 totals 15 residues. V was cut by 1 base and J by 6 bases, with 13 bases left in between. The CDR3: CASSEGSNPLNEQFF. The CDR3 DNA reads as TGTGCCAGCAGTGAAGGTTCTAACCCTCTCAATGAGCAGTTCTTC.

The chain has TRBV5-1 and TRBJ1-1, with TRBD1 matching 7 bases. Germline V gives CDR1 SGHRS, CDR2 YFSETQ. The length of the CDR3 is 15 residues. After removal of 4 bases from V and 8 bases from J, the junction contained 14 bases not matched to a gene. The CDR3 region is CASSRDSGTVREAFF. CDR3 nucleotide sequence: TGCGCCAGCAGCCGGGACAGCGGCACTGTTCGGGAAGCTTTCTTT.

There are a few counts of this clone. The chain carries TRBV13 and TRBJ1-4; possible D gene TRBD1, 5 bases. The ends were cut back, 2 bases at V and 1 base at J, with 5 bases in the middle. This CDR3 is 14 amino acids long. Germline V gene sequence: CDR1 PRHDT, CDR2 FYEKMQ (reference sequence). Here the CDR3 reads CASSLQGTNEKLFF. The CDR3, as DNA: TGTGCCAGCAGCTTACAGGGAACTAATGAAAAACTGTTTTTT.

The chain couples TRBV27 to TRBJ2-3; TRBD2 is a possible D gene (5 bases). The CDR3 length is 14 residues. V was cut by 6 bases and J by 3 bases, with 13 bases left in between. Germline loops: CDR1 MNHEY, CDR2 SMNVEV (reference sequence). The CDR3, as DNA: TGTGCCAGCAGCTCGGGGATGGGGACAGATACGCAGTATTTT. Residues: CASSSGMGTDTQYF.

This clone appeared a single time. This chain uses TRBV5-1 with TRBJ2-3; 8 nucleotides line up with TRBD2. Looked up from germline, CDR1 is SGHRS and CDR2 is YFSETQ. CDR3 length: 16 residues. J was trimmed by 3 bases and V by 0 bases; bases with no gene match: 6. CDR3 sequence: CASSLDEREITDTQYF. In nucleotides, the CDR3 is TGCGCCAGCAGCTTGGACGAGCGGGAGATAACAGATACGCAGTATTTT.

V usage is TRBV6-1 and J usage is TRBJ2-2; 8 bases line up with TRBD1. Germline-derived CDR1 and CDR2 are MNHNS and SASEGT. This CDR3 has 16 amino acids. Germline trimming cut 3 bases from V and 3 bases from J; bases unmatched to any gene: 6. The CDR3 sequence is CASSDYGTGYTGELFF. The CDR3 nucleotides read TGTGCCAGCAGTGACTATGGGACAGGCTACACCGGGGAGCTGTTTTTT.